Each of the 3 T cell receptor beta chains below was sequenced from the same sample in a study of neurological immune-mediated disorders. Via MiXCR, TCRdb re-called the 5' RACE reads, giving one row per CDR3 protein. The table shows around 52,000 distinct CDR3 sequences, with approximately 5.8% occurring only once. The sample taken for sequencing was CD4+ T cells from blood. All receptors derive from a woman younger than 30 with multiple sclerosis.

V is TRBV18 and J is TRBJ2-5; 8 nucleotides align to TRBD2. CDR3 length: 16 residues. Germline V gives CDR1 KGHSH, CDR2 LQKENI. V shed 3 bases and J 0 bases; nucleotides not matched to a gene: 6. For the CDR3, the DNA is TGTGCCAGCTCACCTATTCGGCGGGGGGACCAAGAGACCCAGTACTTC. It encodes CASSPIRRGDQETQYF.

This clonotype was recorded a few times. The CDR3 DNA sequence: TGCGCCAGCAGCCAAGAGTTTAGGGGGAGCACAGATACGCAGTATTTT. It translates to CASSQEFRGSTDTQYF. This chain joins TRBV4-3 and TRBJ2-3; weak D call: TRBD1 (6 bases). Germline-derived CDR1 and CDR2 are LGHNA and YSLEER. The CDR3 extends over 16 amino acids. Trimming took 0 bases from V and 0 from J, leaving 10 bases between them.

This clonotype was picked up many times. CDR3 region: CASSLLGRTEAFF. The CDR3 DNA reads as TGCGCCAGCAGCTTGCTAGGGCGCACTGAAGCTTTCTTT. This chain uses TRBV5-1 with TRBJ1-1; D unclear. The CDR3 is 13 amino acids. Germline V gives CDR1 SGHRS, CDR2 YFSETQ. V dropped 1 base and J dropped 4 bases, with 8 bases sitting between them. The whole variable domain, filled in from reference TRBV5-1 and TRBJ1-1, reads KAGVTQTPRYLIKTRGQQVTLSCSPISGHRSVSWYQQTPGQGLQFLFEYFSETQRNKGNFPGRFSGRQFSNSRSEMNVSTLELGDSALYLCASSLLGRTEAFFGQGTRLTVV.